The clone carrying this T cell receptor (beta chain) has just one count. Its antigen remains unknown. The data were obtained in a study of cytomegalovirus exposure and HLA in healthy donors. Findings of the study overall: Certain sequence variants were highly shared and formed a cluster, and this cluster was likely a sequencing artifact.

60 Vbeta and 13 Jbeta primers were used in PCR. TCRdb's copy holds only in-frame clones and misses some; the assay was immunoSEQ multiplex PCR. The repertoire includes approximately 180,000 clones, around four fifths of them detected once, and about 1.1% sits in the top ten. Material: PBMCs. The TCR sequence derives from a woman in her thirties or forties in good health and CMV-seronegative.

The CDR3 nucleotides read TGTGCCAGCAGCTTGGGGACTAGCAAGACCCAGTACTTC. Protein sequence: CASSLGTSKTQYF. This chain links TRBV11-3 with TRBJ2-5, with TRBD2 identical over 9 bases. The CDR3 is 13 amino acids. V gave up 3 bases and J gave up 6 bases; unmatched junction bases: 2. Germline V CDR1 and CDR2: SGHNT, YENEEA. The complete variable domain, with remaining parts taken from reference TRBV11-3 and TRBJ2-5, reads EAGVVQSPRYKIIEKKQPVAFWCNPISGHNTLYWYLQNLGQGPELLIRYENEEAVDDSQLPKDRFSAERLKGVDSTLKIQPAELGDSAVYLCASSLGTSKTQYFGPGTRLLVL.